Following are 6 T cell receptor beta chains from one sample sequenced in a study of OX40 agonist ivuxolimab in advanced cancers. Clones were read by immunoSEQ multiplex PCR, and TCRdb kept only the in-frame ones, dropping some. The data contain 53,000 or so clones, approximately 79% of them singletons. This material consisted of CD4+ or CD8+ T cells sorted from blood, taken in a trial of the OX40 agonist ivuxolimab. The receptors stem from an adult with an advanced solid tumor such as melanoma, head and neck, liver or kidney cancer.

The chain combines TRBV7-9 with TRBJ2-4, with TRBD1 matching 8 bases. CDR1 is SEHNR, CDR2 FQNEAQ, per germline (reference sequence). This CDR3 region has 15 residues. V lost 5 bases to trimming and J lost 0 bases; unmatched junction nucleotides: 3. CDR3 amino acids: CASSGQGLAKNIQYF. The CDR3 bases are TGTGCCAGCAGCGGACAGGGACTAGCCAAAAACATTCAGTACTTC.

Notes on this clone: The sample has other DNA sequences that encode this CDR3 too. The V gene is TRBV7-2, the J gene TRBJ2-3; no clear D. Trimming took off 6 bases at V and 0 bases at J, with 4 bases between the two ends. CDR3 length: 12 residues. Germline V gene sequence: CDR1 SGHTA, CDR2 FQGNSA. The chain's CDR3 is CASSLSTDTQYF. The CDR3 nucleotides read TGTGCCAGCAGTCTCAGCACAGATACGCAGTATTTT.

The chain links TRBV5-8 to TRBJ2-5; 16 bases map to TRBD2. The J call is in doubt because the DNA end fits TRBJ2-7 better. From germline, CDR1 is SGHTS and CDR2 YDEGEE. CDR3 length: 16 residues. The CDR3 DNA reads TGTGCCAGCAGCCGGGGACTAGCGGGAGGGCTGTACGAGCAGTACTTC. Amino acid sequence: CASSRGLAGGLYEQYF.

The rearrangement uses TRBV18 and TRBJ1-1; D is unresolved. The CDR3 is 15 amino acids. From germline, CDR1 is KGHSH and CDR2 LQKENI. Between the trimmed V and J ends, which lost 3 bases and 1 base, there was a span of 12 bases. CDR3 bases: TGTGCCAGCTCACCGATAGACACCCCGAACACTGAAGCTTTCTTT. Translated: CASSPIDTPNTEAFF.

V usage is TRBV5-4 and J usage is TRBJ1-4; D remains unclear. V lost 2 bases, J lost 8 bases, and 13 bases lay in between. The CDR3 loop spans 14 amino acids. Germline values: CDR1 SGHNT, CDR2 YYREEE (reference sequence). CDR3 DNA sequence: TGTGCCAGCAGCTTAGATTTAGTGGGGGAAAAACTGTTTTTT. Amino acid sequence: CASSLDLVGEKLFF.

The chain uses TRBV6-5 and TRBJ1-4; D gene unclear. Per the germline V gene, CDR1 is MNHEY and CDR2 is SVGAGI. Deletions cut 0 bases from V and 8 bases from J, with 13 bases between. The length of the CDR3 is 15 residues. CDR3: CASSYSPGSEEKLFF. Written as DNA, the CDR3 is TGTGCCAGCAGTTACTCACCGGGGTCTGAGGAAAAACTGTTTTTT.